These 26 T cell receptor beta chains were all obtained from the same sample, sequenced in a study of tumor-infiltrating lymphocytes in primary liver carcinoma. Co-extracting RNA and DNA was done with 20-30 mg of unsorted bulk tissue as input. TCR beta cDNA was made from roughly 450 ng total RNA with a constant-region primer. Libraries for TCR beta were built through three nested multiplex PCR rounds, which together made up a slightly modified ARM-PCR procedure. Primers for the first two PCR rounds were TRBV1-TRBV30 forward primers and a C-beta reverse primer (about 11 cycles per round). MiXCR, applied by TCRdb to the multiplex PCR reads, yields one record per CDR3 protein. The sample carries over 100,000 distinct CDR3 sequences, around 70% recorded once. The specimen was tumor-adjacent normal liver tissue. All receptors come from a woman aged 60-75 years with primary liver carcinoma and hepatitis B virus infection.

On this clonotype itself: The germline gene is not matched at one end of the junction; a read error may be the cause. The CDR3 region has the DNA TGCACCAGCAACCAAGTAACGGGTGACGAGCAGTATTTC. Protein product: CTSNQVTGDEQYF. The chain has TRBV4-1 and TRBJ2-7; D not certain. The CDR3 runs 13 residues. The V gene's germline CDR1 is MGHRA and CDR2 YSYEKL.

This clonotype was observed at least ten times. The V gene is TRBV28, the J gene TRBJ1-5; D ambiguous. Germline CDR1 is MDHEN and CDR2 is SYDVKM. The CDR3 has 15 residues. Trimming left V 5 bases short and J 6 bases short, with 17 bases between. The CDR3 nucleotides are TGTGCCAGCAGTCACATCCGGCAGACCGGTCAGCCCCAGCATTTT. Translation gives CASSHIRQTGQPQHF.

On this clonotype itself: With a much larger clone just one base away, this may be a read error. The genes are TRBV28 and TRBJ2-7, with D unresolved. The germline CDR1 and CDR2 sequences are MDHEN and SYDVKM. This CDR3 has 13 residues. Trimming took 7 bases from V and 4 from J, leaving 14 bases between them. The CDR3 sequence: CASNVTPLYEQYF. The CDR3 DNA is TGTGCCAGCAACGTTACACCCTTATACGAGCAGTACTTC.

The J gene is TRBJ2-1, the V gene TRBV19; 8 bases map to TRBD1. The CDR3 length is 14 residues. Germline-derived CDR1 and CDR2 are LNHDA and SQIVND (reference sequence). Germline trimming cut 5 bases from V and 3 bases from J; bases unmatched to any gene: 3. This chain's CDR3 is CASSGQGVYNEQFF. The CDR3 DNA reads TGTGCCAGTAGTGGACAGGGAGTCTACAATGAGCAGTTCTTC.

This clonotype was detected only a few times. The chain couples TRBV11-2 to TRBJ2-3, with D possibly TRBD1 on 5 matching bases. There are 14 residues in the CDR3. Germline CDR1 is SGHAT and CDR2 is FQNNGV. Trimming pared 3 bases from V and 4 bases from J, leaving 11 bases between. The CDR3 DNA is TGTGCCAGCAGCTTTGATCAGGGCGCAGATACGCAGTATTTT. This codes for CASSFDQGADTQYF.

This clonotype was recorded many times. V usage is TRBV28 and J usage is TRBJ2-7; 7 nucleotides agree with TRBD1. CDR1 MDHEN and CDR2 SYDVKM come from the germline V gene. The CDR3 is made up of 13 amino acids. After removal of 11 bases from V and 4 bases from J, the junction contained 11 bases not matched to a gene. CDR3 sequence reads: CAGKKTGPYEQYF. CDR3 DNA sequence: TGTGCCGGAAAAAAGACAGGGCCATACGAGCAGTACTTC.

On this clonotype itself: At one end, the junction sequence differs from germline, possibly due to a read error. This sequence joins TRBV4-2 and TRBJ1-5; D gene uncertain. Germline lookup yields CDR1 LGHNA and CDR2 YNFKEQ. CDR3 length: 15 amino acids. The CDR3 sequence is CASSREDGSNHPQHF. The CDR3 coding sequence is TGTGCCAGCAGCCGAGAGGACGGTAGCAATCATCCCCAGCATTTT.

The chain carries TRBV11-2 and TRBJ2-7; D unclear. V lost 8 bases and J 4 bases, leaving 12 bases between the germline ends. CDR1 SGHAT and CDR2 FQNNGV come from the germline V gene. This CDR3 spans 12 amino acids. CDR3 protein: CASHPPVYEQYF. The DNA for the CDR3 is TGTGCCAGCCACCCTCCAGTGTACGAGCAGTACTTC.

This clonotype was observed a single time. The chain has TRBV5-1 and TRBJ2-3; TRBD2 aligns across 11 bases. CDR1 and CDR2 (germline): SGHRS, YFSETQ. The CDR3 consists of 16 residues. Germline trimming cut 8 bases from V and 4 bases from J; bases unmatched to any gene: 12. The CDR3 spells CASSGMLAGGADTQYF. The DNA for the CDR3 is TGCGCCAGTAGCGGGATGCTAGCGGGAGGTGCAGATACGCAGTATTTT.

Ten or more counts support this clonotype. J is TRBJ1-1 and V is TRBV28, with 7 positions matching TRBD1. This CDR3 contains 15 residues. Germline lookup yields CDR1 MDHEN and CDR2 SYDVKM. The J segment lost 3 bases and the V segment lost 6 bases, leaving 10 bases of the junction unmatched. For the CDR3, the DNA is TGTGCCAGCAGGGCTCGACAGGGATTGGACACTGAAGCTTTCTTT. This sequence encodes CASRARQGLDTEAFF.

The genes are TRBV6-5 and TRBJ2-7, with 8 positions matching TRBD2. J lost 0 bases, V lost 6 bases, and 7 bases had no gene match. The CDR3 consists of 15 residues. Germline-derived CDR1 and CDR2 are MNHEY and SVGAGI. The CDR3 DNA sequence: TGTGCCAGCAGCTTGACTAGCGAGAGCTCCTACGAGCAGTACTTC. The encoded protein is CASSLTSESSYEQYF.

Turning to this clonotype: An end of the junction differs from the germline gene, which may be a read error. This chain links TRBV10-2 with TRBJ2-5; perhaps TRBD1 as D (5 bases). CDR3 size: 15 residues. Per the germline V gene, CDR1 is WSHSY and CDR2 is SAAADI. The chain's CDR3 is CASSEAGAGHETQYF. CDR3 bases: TGTGCCAGCAGTGAGGCAGGCGCAGGGCATGAGACCCAGTACTTC.

Worth noting for this clonotype: The conserved final phenylalanine or tryptophan is absent from the CDR3, which likely points to a read error. V and J are TRBV4-2 and TRBJ2-5; 11 bases map to TRBD2. The length of the CDR3 is 16 residues. CDR1 LGHNA and CDR2 YNFKEQ come from the germline V gene. The CDR3 DNA sequence: TGTGCCAGCAGTCAAGATTTAACTAGCGGGAGTGAGACCCAGTACTTA. Amino acids: CASSQDLTSGSETQYL.

The chain uses TRBV29-1 and TRBJ1-1, with a possible D match to TRBD1 (5 bases). This CDR3 has 14 amino acids. From germline, CDR1 is SQVTM and CDR2 ANQGSEA. CDR3 amino acids: CSVRRGGEGTEAFF. The CDR3 DNA is TGCAGTGTCCGACGGGGAGGGGAAGGCACTGAAGCTTTCTTT. The full variable domain, with the rest looked up from reference TRBV29-1 and TRBJ1-1, is SAVISQKPSRDICQRGTSLTIQCQVDSQVTMMFWYRQQPGQSLTLIATANQGSEATYESGFVIDKFPISRPNLTFSTLTVSNMSPEDSSIYLCSVRRGGEGTEAFFGQGTRLTVV.

Remarks on this clonotype: The junction does not match germline at one end; this may be a read error. The genes are TRBV12-3 or TRBV12-4 and TRBJ2-7; 9 nucleotides line up with TRBD2. The CDR3 consists of 15 residues. The CDR3 loop is CACSAAGGRSYEHYF. The CDR3 DNA follows: TGTGCCTGCAGCGCCGCGGGAGGGCGGTCGTACGAGCACTACTTC.

The gene calls are TRBV28 and TRBJ2-5; 9 bases are a match to TRBD1. Germline trimming cut 6 bases from V and 6 bases from J; bases unmatched to any gene: 17. Germline CDR1 reads MDHEN; CDR2 reads SYDVKM. The CDR3 runs to 17 residues. CDR3 nucleotide sequence: TGTGCCAGCAGCTCCCTAAAGGACAGGGGTTTCGTAAAGACCCAGTACTTC. This translates into CASSSLKDRGFVKTQYF.

Concerning this clonotype itself: It may be a read error: a sequence one base away is much more abundant. This chain links TRBV12-3 or TRBV12-4 with TRBJ2-3, with TRBD2 as a possible D gene (5 bases). V gave up 0 bases and J gave up 4 bases, with 17 bases separating them. CDR3 length equals 17 residues. Written as DNA, the CDR3 is TGTGCCAGCAGTTTAGCGCTGCTAGTGGGAGCGCCAGATACGCAGTATTTT. Translating gives CASSLALLVGAPDTQYF.

Only a few counts were recorded for this clonotype. This sequence joins TRBV30 and TRBJ2-1, with TRBD1 as a possible D gene (5 bases). Germline values: CDR1 GTSNPN, CDR2 SVGIG (reference sequence). This CDR3 is 13 amino acids long. Trimming left V 1 base short and J 6 bases short, with 10 bases between. CDR3 sequence (DNA): TGTGCCTGGAGTGAGGGGTACCGCAATGAGCAGTTCTTC. Protein product: CAWSEGYRNEQFF. The variable domain in full, with the rest retrieved from reference TRBV30 and TRBJ2-1, is SQTIHQWPATLVQPVGSPLSLECTVEGTSNPNLYWYRQAAGRGLQLLFYSVGIGQISSEVPQNLSASRPQDRQFILSSKKLLLSDSGFYLCAWSEGYRNEQFFGPGTRLTVL.

There are a few counts of this clonotype. Just one base apart from a much larger clone, this may be a read error. V gene TRBV6-2 or TRBV6-3 combines with J gene TRBJ1-1; 7 nucleotides match TRBD1. The CDR3 sequence is 13 residues long. Germline CDR1 reads MNHEY; CDR2 reads SVGEGT. CDR3 protein: CARNRGENIEAFF. In nucleotides, the CDR3 is TGTGCCAGAAACAGGGGTGAAAACATTGAAGCTTTCTTT.

The chain uses TRBV7-8 and TRBJ2-1; 7 bases map to TRBD2. The CDR3 is 16 residues long. Trimming at V came to 5 bases and at J to 3 bases, leaving 10 bases not matched to a gene. Germline V gene lookup returns CDR1 SGHVS and CDR2 FQNEAQ. The CDR3 DNA sequence: TGTGCCAGCAGCCCTCCCAGCGGGGAGTACTACAATGAGCAGTTCTTC. It translates to CASSPPSGEYYNEQFF.

There are many counts of this clonotype. The chain uses TRBV6-6 and TRBJ2-3, with D tentatively TRBD1 (6 bases). The CDR3 spans 12 residues. Between the trimmed V and J ends, which lost 6 bases and 6 bases, there was a span of 10 bases. Germline V gene data show CDR1 as MNHNY and CDR2 as SVGAGI (reference sequence). DNA for the CDR3: TGTGCCAGCAGCAGGCAGGGGGATACGCAGTATTTT. Translating it yields CASSRQGDTQYF.

As for this clonotype: An end of the junction does not agree with germline; a read error may underlie this. V is TRBV11-3 and J is TRBJ1-1; D is ambiguous. This CDR3 has 12 residues. Germline CDR1 SGHNT, CDR2 YENEEA. CDR3 in DNA: TGTACCAGCAGCAAAGGGCACACTGAAGCTTTCTTT. Translation gives CTSSKGHTEAFF.

On this clonotype itself: At one of its ends the junction is not consistent with the germline gene, which may arise from a read error. The rearrangement links TRBV29-1 to TRBJ2-5, with 7 bases identical to TRBD1. The CDR3 is 14 residues long. Per germline, CDR1 SQVTM and CDR2 ANQGSEA. In DNA form, the CDR3 reads TGCAGCGTTGAAGTAGGGGGCGACCGAGAGACGCAGTACTTC. This translates into CSVEVGGDRETQYF. Full variable domain (rest looked up from reference TRBV29-1 and TRBJ2-5): SAVISQKPSRDICQRGTSLTIQCQVDSQVTMMFWYRQQPGQSLTLIATANQGSEATYESGFVIDKFPISRPNLTFSTLTVSNMSPEDSSIYLCSVEVGGDRETQYFGPGTRLLVL.

This clonotype has ten or more counts. This rearrangement joins TRBV5-5 to TRBJ2-1; weak D call: TRBD2 (6 bases). V gave up 4 bases and J gave up 7 bases, with 18 bases separating them. Per the germline V gene, CDR1 is SGHKS and CDR2 is YYEKEE (reference sequence). This CDR3 is built from 15 residues. CDR3 protein: CASSQTGLYSNEQFF. The CDR3, as DNA: TGTGCCAGCAGCCAAACGGGACTTTATTCTAATGAGCAGTTCTTC. The full variable domain, completed using reference TRBV5-5 and TRBJ2-1, is DAGVTQSPTHLIKTRGQQVTLRCSPISGHKSVSWYQQVLGQGPQFIFQYYEKEERGRGNFPDRFSARQFPNYSSELNVNALLLGDSALYLCASSQTGLYSNEQFFGPGTRLTVL.

As to this clonotype: This could be a read error, since a much larger clone is one nucleotide away. This sequence joins TRBV4-3 and TRBJ2-7; 7 nucleotides align to TRBD2. The CDR3 contains 18 residues. The germline gives CDR1 LGHNA, CDR2 YSLEER. CDR3: CDSSQAVTGGHISYEQYF. In nucleotides, the CDR3 is TGCGACAGCAGCCAAGCTGTGACGGGGGGTCACATTAGCTACGAGCAGTACTTC.

The chain is built from TRBV11-2 and TRBJ2-2, with 8 bases identical to TRBD2. V shed 7 bases and J 3 bases; nucleotides not matched to a gene: 10. This CDR3 spans 16 amino acids. Germline-derived CDR1 and CDR2 are SGHAT and FQNNGV. The CDR3: CASNSGLAQDTGELFF. DNA for the CDR3: TGTGCCAGCAACTCTGGACTAGCTCAGGACACCGGGGAGCTGTTTTTT.